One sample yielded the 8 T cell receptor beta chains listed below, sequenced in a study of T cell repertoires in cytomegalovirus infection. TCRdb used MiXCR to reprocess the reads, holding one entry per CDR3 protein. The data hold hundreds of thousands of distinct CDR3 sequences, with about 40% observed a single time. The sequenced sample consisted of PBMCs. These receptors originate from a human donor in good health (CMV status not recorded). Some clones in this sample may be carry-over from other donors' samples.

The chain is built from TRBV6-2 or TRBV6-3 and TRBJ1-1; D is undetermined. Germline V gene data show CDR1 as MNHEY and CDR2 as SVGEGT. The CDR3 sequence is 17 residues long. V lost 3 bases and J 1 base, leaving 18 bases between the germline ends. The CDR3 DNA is TGTGCCAGCAGTTATTGGGCTAGCGGAAGGACGAACACTGAAGCTTTCTTT. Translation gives CASSYWASGRTNTEAFF.

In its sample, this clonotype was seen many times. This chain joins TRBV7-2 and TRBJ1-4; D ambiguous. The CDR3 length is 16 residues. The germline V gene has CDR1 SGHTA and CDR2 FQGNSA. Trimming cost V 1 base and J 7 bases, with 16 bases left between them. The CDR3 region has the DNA TGTGCCAGCAGCTTAGGGTTTGGTGGGCGAGGTGAAAAACTGTTTTTT. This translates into CASSLGFGGRGEKLFF. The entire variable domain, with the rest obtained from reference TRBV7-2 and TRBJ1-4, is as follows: GAGVSQSPSNKVTEKGKDVELRCDPISGHTALYWYRQSLGQGLEFLIYFQGNSAPDKSGLPSDRFSAERTGGSVSTLTIQRTQQEDSAVYLCASSLGFGGRGEKLFFGSGTQLSVL.

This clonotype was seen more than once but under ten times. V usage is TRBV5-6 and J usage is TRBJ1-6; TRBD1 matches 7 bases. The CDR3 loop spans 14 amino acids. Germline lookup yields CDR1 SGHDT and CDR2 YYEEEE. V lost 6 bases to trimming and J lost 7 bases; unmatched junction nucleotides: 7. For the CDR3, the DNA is TGTGCCAGCAAACGGGACAGAAACAATTCACCCCTCCACTTT. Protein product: CASKRDRNNSPLHF.

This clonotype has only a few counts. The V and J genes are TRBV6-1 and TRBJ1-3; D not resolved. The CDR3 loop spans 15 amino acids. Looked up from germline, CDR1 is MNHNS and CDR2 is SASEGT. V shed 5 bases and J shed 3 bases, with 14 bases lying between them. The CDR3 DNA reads TGTGCCAGCAGTCCTCGTAGTAGTATTGGAAACACCATATATTTT. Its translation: CASSPRSSIGNTIYF.

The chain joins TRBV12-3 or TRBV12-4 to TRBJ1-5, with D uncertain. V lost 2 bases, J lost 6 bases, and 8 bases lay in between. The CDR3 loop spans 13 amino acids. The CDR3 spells CASSLKGSQPQHF. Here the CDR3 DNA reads TGTGCCAGCAGTTTAAAGGGAAGTCAGCCCCAGCATTTT.

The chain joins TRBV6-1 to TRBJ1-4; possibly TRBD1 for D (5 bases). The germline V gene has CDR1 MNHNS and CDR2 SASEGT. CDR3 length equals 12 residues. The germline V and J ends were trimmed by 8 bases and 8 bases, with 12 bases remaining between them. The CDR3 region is CASGGVSEKLFF. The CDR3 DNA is TGTGCCAGCGGGGGGGTTAGCGAAAAACTGTTTTTT.

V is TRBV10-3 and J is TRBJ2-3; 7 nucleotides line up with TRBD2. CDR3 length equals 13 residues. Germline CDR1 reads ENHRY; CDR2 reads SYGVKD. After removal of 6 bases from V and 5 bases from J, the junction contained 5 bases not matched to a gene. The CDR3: CAIRPGGGDTQYF. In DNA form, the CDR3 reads TGTGCCATCAGGCCGGGGGGTGGAGATACGCAGTATTTT.

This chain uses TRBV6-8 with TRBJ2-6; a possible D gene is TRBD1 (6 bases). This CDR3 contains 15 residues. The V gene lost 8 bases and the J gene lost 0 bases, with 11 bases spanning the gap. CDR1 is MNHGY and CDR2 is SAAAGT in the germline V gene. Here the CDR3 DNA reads TGTGCCAGCGCCACCAGGGGCTCTGGGGCCAACGTCCTGACTTTC. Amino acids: CASATRGSGANVLTF.